This T cell receptor (beta chain) derives from a study of post-analysis software for immune sequencing data. Study as a whole: The patients showed relapsing-remitting, secondary progressive and progressive-relapsing multiple sclerosis courses. Study-wide results and limits: In patients, TRBV5-6, TRBV5-1 and TRBV20-1 belonged to five TRBV segments found more frequently than in controls. F measure clustering grouped samples strongly by preparation batch. Controls showed significantly higher normalized Chao1 diversity than did multiple sclerosis patients.

The authors incorporated unique molecular identifiers into the TCR beta cDNA libraries. T cells, roughly 0.85 to 10 million of them, yielded 500,000 to 600,000 cDNA molecules. TCRdb redid the calling of the PCR reads with MiXCR, one entry per CDR3 protein. The sample records more than 500,000 distinct CDR3 sequences, 30% to 40% being singletons. The CDR3 is 14 residues long. Germline-derived CDR1 and CDR2 are DFQATT and SNEGSKA (reference sequence). The V gene end was trimmed by 5 bases and the J gene end by 3 bases; junction bases not matched to a gene: 5. For this clonotype: Its antigen is unknown.

The clonotype comes from a girl aged 2-17 years with multiple sclerosis. The specimen was blood. The rearrangement joins TRBV20-1 to TRBJ2-7, with 12 bases lining up with TRBD2. DNA for the CDR3: TGCAGTGCTTCGACGACTAGCGGGGGCTACGAGCAGTACTTC. It encodes CSASTTSGGYEQYF.